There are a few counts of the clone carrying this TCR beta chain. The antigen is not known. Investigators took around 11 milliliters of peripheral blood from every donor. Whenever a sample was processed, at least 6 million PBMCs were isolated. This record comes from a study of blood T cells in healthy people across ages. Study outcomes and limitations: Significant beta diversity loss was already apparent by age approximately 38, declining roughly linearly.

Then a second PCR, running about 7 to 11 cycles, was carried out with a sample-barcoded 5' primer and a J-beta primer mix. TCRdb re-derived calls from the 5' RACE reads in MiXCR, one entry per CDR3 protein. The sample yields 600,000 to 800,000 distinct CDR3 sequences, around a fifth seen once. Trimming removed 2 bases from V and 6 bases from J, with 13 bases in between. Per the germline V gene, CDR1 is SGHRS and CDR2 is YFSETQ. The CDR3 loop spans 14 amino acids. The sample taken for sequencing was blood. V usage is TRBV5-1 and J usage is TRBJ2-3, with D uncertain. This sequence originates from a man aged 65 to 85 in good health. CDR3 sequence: CASSLGSTGDTQYF. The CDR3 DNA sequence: TGCGCCAGCAGCTTAGGAAGTACCGGCGATACGCAGTATTTT. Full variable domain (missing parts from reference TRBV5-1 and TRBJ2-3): KAGVTQTPRYLIKTRGQQVTLSCSPISGHRSVSWYQQTPGQGLQFLFEYFSETQRNKGNFPGRFSGRQFSNSRSEMNVSTLELGDSALYLCASSLGSTGDTQYFGPGTRLTVL.